This TCR beta chain was observed in a study of tumor-infiltrating lymphocytes in primary liver carcinoma (dated by TCRdb to between 2016 and 2019). Study-wide context: Of the five patients, three men and two women aged 30 to 69 years, four had hepatocellular carcinoma and one had combined HCC and intrahepatic cholangiocarcinoma. The tumors of the five patients were staged as T1-T3 N0M0, with maximum diameters ranging from about 4.2 to 10 cm. Samples yielded roughly 3.65 to 7.13 million productive TCRbeta reads; read depth did not differ significantly between tissue types. The study combined TCRbeta repertoire sequencing, expression microarrays and whole-exome sequencing across five regions of each liver tumor, with adjacent normal tissue and blood. TCRbeta repertoire sequencing covered 35 specimens from 5 patients: around 25 tumor regions, 5 adjacent noncancerous liver tissues and 5 peripheral blood samples. To link TCRbeta repertoire diversity with the local molecular phenotype, the roughly 23 tumor region samples were profiled using Agilent mRNA microarrays. Technical replicate repertoires showed high reproducibility, with mean shared-clone rates about 0.92 and correlation coefficients above 0.95.

Concerning this clonotype itself: Its antigen is unknown. Its ends do not fully match the called genes, so a read error is possible.

Without any cell sorting, total RNA and DNA were extracted together from roughly 21-30 mg of bulk tissue using the AllPrep DNA/RNA mini kit. Surgical resection was performed in China between November 2015 and 2016 on about 5 patients with histopathologically diagnosed primary liver carcinoma. At the time of sampling, the patients had chronic HBV infection and had not received any treatment. Five spatially separated regions were sampled from each tumor: the superior, inferior, left-lateral and right-lateral poles, plus the tumor centre. Histology showed that every tumor sample contained more than 80% viable tumor cells. Each fresh piece of tumor and adjacent tissue was cut in two, with one half stored in RNAlater at -80 degrees C and the other half sent for histology. TCRbeta-specific cDNA was reverse-transcribed from approximately 460 ng total RNA using a constant-region primer and ProtoScript II reverse transcriptase. Construction of the TCRbeta libraries relied on three nested rounds of multiplex PCR, following a slightly modified ARM-PCR procedure. Multiplex TRBV1-TRBV30 forward primers and a Cbeta reverse primer were used in the first two PCR rounds, each of which was run for around 10 cycles. Sample barcodes and Illumina adapters were added in a final 25-cycle PCR using Deep VentR polymerase. Before sequencing, amplicons of 200-500 bp were purified from gel using a QIAquick gel extraction kit. The TCRbeta amplicons were sequenced with 250-bp paired-end reads on an Illumina HiSeq 2500. On the study's bioinformatics: Reads were quality-trimmed with Trimmomatic v0.33, and paired reads were merged with FLASH v1.2.11 to recover full CDR3 sequences. MiGEC v1.2.1b assigned V, D and J germline segments to the rearranged TCRbeta sequences. Clonotype statistics and Shannon-Wiener diversity indices were calculated with VDJtools v1.0.0. Except for diversity analysis, only the 250 most abundant clonotypes of each sample were used in subsequent analyses to reduce sampling bias. TCRdb redid the processing of the public reads, applying fastp at Q25 and MiXCR, and retained in-frame beta chains. Duplicate CDR3 protein sequences are folded into a single record with the most common DNA and genes. Here the V and J calls rest on TCRdb's processing, not on the authors' analysis. The sample has about 190,000 distinct CDR3 sequences on record, around 81% of them singletons. About a sixth of the sample rests with the top ten.

The CDR3, cysteine through phenylalanine, is 15 amino acids long. Only CDR3 DNA is held: 45 bases, read in frame from base 1. From a lookup of the germline V gene, CDR1 and CDR2 are SQVTM and ANQGSEA. Study-level results and caveats: Because sequencing covered only the TCR beta chain and unpaired alpha chains were not captured, true repertoire diversity is likely underestimated. Only about 7-25% of top clones were present in all five regions of a tumor, suggesting spatial heterogeneity of tumor-infiltrating T cells. Consistent with antigen-driven expansion, pairs of tumor regions showed higher repertoire overlap (mean roughly 35%) than either tumor-adjacent pairs (around 17%) or tumor-blood pairs (roughly 14%). Bulk unsorted samples precluded comparing CD4+ and CD8+ T cell repertoires. The study included only five patients, and the authors note findings should be validated in a larger study. The top 250 clones made up a significantly larger repertoire fraction in tumors than in blood (p = 0.039).

The material sequenced was tumor tissue from primary liver carcinoma. This receptor chain uses TRBV29-1 and TRBJ2-5, with 10 central nucleotides matching TRBD1. The receptor's source is a man in his forties or fifties with primary liver carcinoma and hepatitis B virus infection. CDR3 region: CSVEPDRGRQDTQYF. Read as DNA, the sequence is TGCAGCGTTGAGCCTGACAGGGGGCGGCAAGATACCCAGTACTTC.